The 25 T cell receptor beta chains given below trace back to one sample, sequenced in a study of shared clonotypes between healthy human individuals. CD45RO-negative CD8 cells positively selected for CCR7 made up the naive population, which excluded terminally differentiated effector memory CD45RA+ cells. Sequencing was performed with immunoSEQ multiplex PCR; in TCRdb, only in-frame clones are kept and a portion is missing. The sample lists 800,000 or so clones, roughly 96% seen once, with around 0.25% in the top ten. The sequenced material came from naive CD8+ T cells sorted from blood. The receptor set was obtained from a man aged 25 to 45 in good health.

The V call is TRBV27, the J call TRBJ2-1; 8 positions agree with TRBD2. The length of the CDR3 is 12 residues. After removal of 6 bases from V and 5 bases from J, the junction contained 0 bases not matched to a gene. CDR1 is MNHEY and CDR2 is SMNVEV in the germline V gene (reference sequence). CDR3 nucleotide sequence: TGTGCCAGCAGCGGGAGGGACAATGAGCAGTTCTTC. This sequence encodes CASSGRDNEQFF.

Concerning this clone: Other DNA sequences from this sample encode an identical CDR3 as well. The V call is TRBV19, the J call TRBJ2-7; D is perhaps TRBD2 (5 bases). V lost 3 bases, J lost 1 base, and 10 bases lay in between. CDR1 is LNHDA and CDR2 is SQIVND in the germline V gene (reference sequence). CDR3 length equals 14 residues. CDR3 coding DNA: TGTGCCAGTAGTATCAAAGGGAGTTCCTACGAGCAGTACTTC. Its protein product is CASSIKGSSYEQYF. The complete variable domain, with remaining parts taken from reference TRBV19 and TRBJ2-7, reads DGGITQSPKYLFRKEGQNVTLSCEQNLNHDAMYWYRQDPGQGLRLIYYSQIVNDFQKGDIAEGYSVSREKKESFPLTVTSAQKNPTAFYLCASSIKGSSYEQYFGPGTRLTVT.

This clone turned up a few times. The genes are TRBV5-1 and TRBJ2-2, with TRBD2 matching over 7 bases. From germline, CDR1 is SGHRS and CDR2 YFSETQ. Trimming removed 0 bases from V and 1 base from J; junction bases left unmatched: 3. This CDR3 contains 16 residues. CDR3 amino acids: CASSLGPSGNTGELFF. In DNA form, the CDR3 reads TGCGCCAGCAGCTTGGGTCCTAGCGGGAACACCGGGGAGCTGTTTTTT. Full variable domain (rest looked up from reference TRBV5-1 and TRBJ2-2): KAGVTQTPRYLIKTRGQQVTLSCSPISGHRSVSWYQQTPGQGLQFLFEYFSETQRNKGNFPGRFSGRQFSNSRSEMNVSTLELGDSALYLCASSLGPSGNTGELFFGEGSRLTVL.

A single count supports this clone. Other DNA sequences in the same sample also yield this CDR3. J is TRBJ2-7 and V is TRBV27; D remains ambiguous. Germline CDR1 reads MNHEY; CDR2 reads SMNVEV (reference sequence). This CDR3 contains 10 residues. V was cut by 6 bases and J by 3 bases, with 3 bases left in between. The CDR3, as DNA: TGTGCCAGCAGCTACTACGAGCAGTACTTC. Translated: CASSYYEQYF.

The chain recombines TRBV5-6 with TRBJ2-3; 12 nucleotides align to TRBD2. The CDR3 has 16 amino acids. Germline V CDR1 and CDR2: SGHDT, YYEEEE. The trim removed 4 bases at V and 0 bases at J, leaving 3 bases unmatched. DNA for the CDR3: TGTGCCAGCAGCGCCGGGACTAGCGGGAGCACAGATACGCAGTATTTT. It yields the protein CASSAGTSGSTDTQYF.

The chain is built from TRBV11-3 and TRBJ2-7; maybe TRBD2 (6 bases). Trimming took off 3 bases at V and 3 bases at J, with 12 bases between the two ends. The CDR3 has 14 amino acids. Germline V gene sequence: CDR1 SGHNT, CDR2 YENEEA. CDR3 sequence (DNA): TGTGCCAGCAGCTTCGGAGGGGTCGGCTACGAGCAGTACTTC. Residues: CASSFGGVGYEQYF.

J is TRBJ2-7 and V is TRBV5-1; perhaps TRBD1 as D (6 bases). The V end was cut by 7 bases, the J end by 6 bases, with 17 bases between. The CDR3 is made up of 13 amino acids. Germline V gene lookup returns CDR1 SGHRS and CDR2 YFSETQ. CDR3: CASGAQNRVEQYF. CDR3 nucleotides: TGCGCCAGCGGCGCGCAAAACAGGGTCGAGCAGTACTTC. The complete variable domain, with remaining parts taken from reference TRBV5-1 and TRBJ2-7, reads KAGVTQTPRYLIKTRGQQVTLSCSPISGHRSVSWYQQTPGQGLQFLFEYFSETQRNKGNFPGRFSGRQFSNSRSEMNVSTLELGDSALYLCASGAQNRVEQYFGPGTRLTVT.

A word on this clone: This sample includes further DNA sequences coding for the same CDR3. J is TRBJ2-7 and V is TRBV7-2; D gene ambiguous. The CDR3 totals 13 residues. CDR1 and CDR2 from the germline V gene are SGHTA and FQGNSA. Trimming took 3 bases from V and 4 from J, leaving 10 bases between them. CDR3 protein: CASSFFSSYEQYF. The DNA of the CDR3 is TGTGCCAGCAGCTTTTTTAGTTCGTACGAGCAGTACTTC.

The V call is TRBV27, the J call TRBJ2-7; TRBD1 matches at 8 bases. This CDR3 region has 15 residues. CDR1 is MNHEY, CDR2 SMNVEV, per germline (reference sequence). Trimming removed 2 bases from V and 4 bases from J; junction bases left unmatched: 7. The CDR3 DNA reads as TGTGCCAGCAGTTTAGCAGGGGGCAGATGGTACGAGCAGTACTTC. It is translated as CASSLAGGRWYEQYF.

This chain joins TRBV2 and TRBJ1-1; 11 bases agree with TRBD1. The germline CDR1 and CDR2 sequences are SNHLY and FYNNEI. CDR3 size: 16 residues. V was clipped by 6 bases and J by 3 bases; unmatched bases: 9. CDR3 residues: CASSVGTGGSDTEAFF. In DNA, the CDR3 is TGTGCCAGCAGCGTAGGGACAGGGGGTTCGGACACTGAAGCTTTCTTT.

The rearrangement joins TRBV7-9 to TRBJ2-1; the match to TRBD1 covers 12 bases. The CDR3 has 17 amino acids. J lost 4 bases, V lost 3 bases, and 7 bases had no gene match. The germline V gene encodes CDR1 SEHNR and CDR2 FQNEAQ (reference sequence). CDR3 in DNA: TGTGCCAGCAGCTTCACGGGACAGGGGGCCTTATACAATGAGCAGTTCTTC. Residues: CASSFTGQGALYNEQFF.

The chain uses TRBV6-5 and TRBJ2-7; D not resolved. The CDR3 loop spans 13 amino acids. V was pared by 3 bases and J by 7 bases, with 13 bases between. CDR1 is MNHEY and CDR2 is SVGAGI in the germline V gene. In DNA, the CDR3 is TGTGCCAGCAGTTATTCCGGCCGGCGTGAGCAGTACTTC. Protein sequence: CASSYSGRREQYF.

This chain uses TRBV5-4 with TRBJ2-2; D unclear. This CDR3 region has 13 residues. Trimming took 4 bases from V and 7 from J, leaving 11 bases between them. Germline V gene lookup returns CDR1 SGHNT and CDR2 YYREEE (reference sequence). The CDR3 spells CASSLEPIGELFF. Here the CDR3 DNA reads TGTGCCAGCAGCCTGGAACCTATCGGGGAGCTGTTTTTT.

The V gene is TRBV12-1, the J gene TRBJ2-7; the D call TRBD2 from the table was never checked on the DNA. TRBV12-1 is noted as a pseudogene. CDR3 length: 17 amino acids. The CDR3 DNA reads as TGTGCCAGCAGCTCCCCGGGTACTAGCGCTTACTCCTACGAGCAGTACTTC. Translated: CASSSPGTSAYSYEQYF.

The chain recombines TRBV9 with TRBJ2-7; D is unclear. The CDR3 contains 16 residues. V lost 1 base and J 5 bases, leaving 19 bases between the germline ends. Germline CDR1 SGDLS, CDR2 YYNGEE. CDR3 residues: CASSVNPALLEDEQYF. CDR3 nucleotides: TGTGCCAGCAGCGTAAACCCGGCCCTCTTAGAGGACGAGCAGTACTTC.

Worth noting for this clone: This sample also contains other DNA sequences that code for the same CDR3. The chain is built from TRBV15 and TRBJ2-7; D gene uncertain. V gave up 1 base and J gave up 1 base, with 11 bases separating them. Germline loops: CDR1 LNHNV, CDR2 YYDKDF (reference sequence). The CDR3 runs to 15 residues. CDR3 nucleotide sequence: TGTGCCACCAGCAGAGGTGGGTCCCCTTCCTACGAGCAGTACTTC. It codes for CATSRGGSPSYEQYF.

This clone is a singleton in its sample. The rearrangement uses TRBV19 and TRBJ2-2; perhaps TRBD2 as D (6 bases). Germline V gives CDR1 LNHDA, CDR2 SQIVND (reference sequence). Deletions cut 8 bases from V and 4 bases from J, with 17 bases between. This CDR3 has 15 residues. The CDR3 sequence: CASDETYGGTGELFF. DNA of the CDR3: TGTGCCAGTGATGAGACTTACGGGGGCACCGGGGAGCTGTTTTTT. The whole variable domain, remainder taken from reference TRBV19 and TRBJ2-2, is DGGITQSPKYLFRKEGQNVTLSCEQNLNHDAMYWYRQDPGQGLRLIYYSQIVNDFQKGDIAEGYSVSREKKESFPLTVTSAQKNPTAFYLCASDETYGGTGELFFGEGSRLTVL.

The chain is built from TRBV5-1 and TRBJ2-7, with TRBD1 matching 7 bases. V was clipped by 0 bases and J by 1 base; unmatched bases: 7. The CDR3 length is 16 residues. Germline CDR1 reads SGHRS; CDR2 reads YFSETQ. The CDR3 protein is CASSLVSGQISYEQYF. The CDR3 DNA sequence: TGCGCCAGCAGCTTGGTGTCGGGACAGATATCCTACGAGCAGTACTTC.

V gene TRBV5-4 combines with J gene TRBJ2-7; 7 bases align to TRBD1. The germline gives CDR1 SGHNT, CDR2 YYREEE (reference sequence). V shed 4 bases and J 0 bases; nucleotides not matched to a gene: 7. There are 15 residues in the CDR3. The CDR3 sequence: CASSPGTGVSYEQYF. The CDR3, as DNA: TGTGCCAGCAGCCCGGGTACAGGGGTCTCCTACGAGCAGTACTTC.

CDR3 coding DNA: TGCGCCAGCAGCCAAGCCTGGGACCCCGAAAATGAAAAACTGTTTTTT. Protein: CASSQAWDPENEKLFF. V gene TRBV4-1 combines with J gene TRBJ1-4; TRBD1 might be the D (5 bases). Germline V gene data show CDR1 as MGHRA and CDR2 as YSYEKL. This CDR3 has 16 amino acids. V lost 1 base, J lost 5 bases, and 14 bases lay in between.

V gene TRBV27 combines with J gene TRBJ2-3; 7 bases fit TRBD1. The CDR3 totals 14 residues. Trimming removed 5 bases from V and 6 bases from J; junction bases left unmatched: 8. Germline CDR1 MNHEY, CDR2 SMNVEV (reference sequence). CDR3 DNA: TGTGCCAGCAGTCTTAAGGGGACAGATGATACGCAGTATTTT. This codes for CASSLKGTDDTQYF.

The J gene is TRBJ2-7, the V gene TRBV7-9; 8 positions agree with TRBD1. This CDR3 contains 14 residues. In germline, CDR1 is SEHNR, CDR2 FQNEAQ (reference sequence). J lost 12 bases, V lost 7 bases, and 17 bases had no gene match. The CDR3 protein is CASTPRDRLPNLYF. For the CDR3, the DNA is TGTGCCAGCACCCCCCGGGACAGGCTACCTAATCTGTACTTC.

The rearrangement links TRBV27 to TRBJ2-7; 10 nucleotides agree with TRBD1. This CDR3 has 13 residues. Germline V CDR1 and CDR2: MNHEY, SMNVEV (reference sequence). The trim removed 4 bases at V and 6 bases at J, leaving 3 bases unmatched. Written as DNA, the CDR3 is TGTGCCAGCAGTTCTGGGACAGGGGCCGAGCAGTACTTC. Amino acids: CASSSGTGAEQYF.

The chain carries TRBV4-3 and TRBJ2-7; TRBD1 is a possible D gene (7 bases). CDR1 is LGHNA and CDR2 is YSLEER in the germline V gene. The length of the CDR3 is 15 residues. Trimming removed 0 bases at V and 2 bases at J, with 11 bases between. The CDR3 is CASSQDPRGAYEQYF. The CDR3 nucleotides read TGCGCCAGCAGCCAAGACCCCAGGGGGGCCTACGAGCAGTACTTC.

This rearrangement joins TRBV7-9 to TRBJ2-6, with D possibly TRBD2 on 5 matching bases. CDR1 and CDR2 (germline): SEHNR, FQNEAQ (reference sequence). This CDR3 has 16 amino acids. The V gene lost 5 bases and the J gene lost 1 base, with 12 bases spanning the gap. CDR3 residues: CASSPTIGSGANVLTF. The CDR3 nucleotides are TGTGCCAGCAGCCCGACTATCGGTTCTGGGGCCAACGTCCTGACTTTC.